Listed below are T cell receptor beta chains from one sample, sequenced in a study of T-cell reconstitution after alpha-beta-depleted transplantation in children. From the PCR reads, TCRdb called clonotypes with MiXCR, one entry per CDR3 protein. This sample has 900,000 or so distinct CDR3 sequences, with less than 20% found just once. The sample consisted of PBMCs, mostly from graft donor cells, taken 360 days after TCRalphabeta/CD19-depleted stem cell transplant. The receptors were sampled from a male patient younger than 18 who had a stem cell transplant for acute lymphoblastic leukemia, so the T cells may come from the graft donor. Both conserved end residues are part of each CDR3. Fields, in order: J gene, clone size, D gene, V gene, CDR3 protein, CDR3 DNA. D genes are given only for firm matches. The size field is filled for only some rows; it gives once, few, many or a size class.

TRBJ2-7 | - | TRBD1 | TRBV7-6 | CASSLRDSNSYEQYF | TGTGCCAGCAGCCTTAGGGACAGTAATTCCTACGAGCAGTACTTC
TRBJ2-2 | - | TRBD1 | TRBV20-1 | CSARNRGIGELFF | TGCAGTGCTAGGAACAGGGGCATCGGGGAGCTGTTTTTT
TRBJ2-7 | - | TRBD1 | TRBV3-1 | CASSQRNTGVGEQYF | TGTGCCAGCAGCCAAAGAAATACAGGGGTAGGCGAGCAGTACTTC
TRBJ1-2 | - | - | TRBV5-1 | CASSGHLGRGYGYTF | TGCGCCAGCAGCGGTCATTTAGGACGGGGCTATGGCTACACCTTC
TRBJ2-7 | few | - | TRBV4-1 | CASSQARRSYEQYF | TGCGCCAGCAGCCAAGCCAGAAGATCCTACGAGCAGTACTTC
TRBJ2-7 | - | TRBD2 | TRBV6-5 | CASSYSGGYYEQYF | TGTGCCAGCAGTTACTCCGGGGGGTACTACGAGCAGTACTTC
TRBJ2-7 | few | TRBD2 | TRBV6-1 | CASLLAGISEQYF | TGTGCCAGCCTCCTAGCGGGAATCTCCGAGCAGTACTTC
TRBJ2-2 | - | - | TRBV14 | CASSQATRAGELFF | TGTGCCAGCAGCCAAGCTACCCGTGCCGGGGAGCTGTTTTTT
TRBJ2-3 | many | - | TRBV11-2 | CASSLLGNTQYF | TGTGCCAGCAGCTTGCTCGGGAATACGCAGTATTTT
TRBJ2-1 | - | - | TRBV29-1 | CSARWGPKQFF | TGCAGCGCCCGGTGGGGGCCTAAGCAGTTCTTC
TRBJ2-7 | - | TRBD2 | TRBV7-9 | CASSLSSGRYEQYF | TGTGCCAGCAGCCTGTCTAGCGGGAGGTACGAGCAGTACTTC
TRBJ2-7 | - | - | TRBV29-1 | CSIAGPSDHEQYF | TGCAGCATCGCTGGCCCATCCGACCACGAGCAGTACTTC
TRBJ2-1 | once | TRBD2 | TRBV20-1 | CSARGGLAGVFEQFF | TGCAGTGCTAGAGGGGGACTAGCGGGAGTATTTGAGCAGTTCTTC
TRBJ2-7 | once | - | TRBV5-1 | CASSLDRVDAYEQYF | TGCGCCAGCAGCTTGGACAGGGTTGATGCCTACGAGCAGTACTTC
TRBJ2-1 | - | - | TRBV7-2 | CASTLLQHTEQFF | TGTGCCAGCACCCTGTTACAGCACACTGAGCAGTTCTTC
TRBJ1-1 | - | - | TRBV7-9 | CATPKDRNTEAFF | TGTGCCACCCCCAAGGACAGGAACACTGAAGCTTTCTTT
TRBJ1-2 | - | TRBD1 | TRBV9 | CASSVPGQGNYGYTF | TGTGCCAGCAGCGTGCCGGGACAGGGAAACTATGGCTACACCTTC
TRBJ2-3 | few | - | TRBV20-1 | CSASNIPGNLAGTDTQYF | TGCAGTGCTAGCAACATTCCCGGTAACTTAGCGGGCACAGATACGCAGTATTTT
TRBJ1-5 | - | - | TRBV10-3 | CAISEWVKQPQHF | TGTGCCATCAGTGAATGGGTGAAGCAGCCCCAGCATTTT
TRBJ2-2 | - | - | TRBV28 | CASSFPLSGELFF | TGTGCCAGCAGTTTCCCGCTGTCCGGGGAGCTGTTTTTT
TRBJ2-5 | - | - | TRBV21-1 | CASSKVGGRQPQETQYF | TGTGCCAGCAGCAAAGTGGGGGGAAGACAACCCCAAGAGACCCAGTACTTC
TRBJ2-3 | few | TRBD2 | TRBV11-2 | CASSLVLGRSGRDADTQYF | TGTGCCAGCAGCTTAGTATTAGGGAGGAGCGGGAGAGATGCAGATACGCAGTATTTT
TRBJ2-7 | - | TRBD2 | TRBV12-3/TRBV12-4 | CASSPHMSAGGLYEQYF | TGTGCCAGCAGTCCCCATATGTCCGCGGGAGGGCTCTACGAGCAGTACTTC
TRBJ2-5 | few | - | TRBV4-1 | CASSPGMGVKTQYF | TGCGCCAGCAGCCCCGGGATGGGGGTAAAGACCCAGTACTTC
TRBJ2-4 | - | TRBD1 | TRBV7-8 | CASSLAGTGGLKIQYF | TGTGCCAGCAGCTTAGCCGGGACAGGGGGCTTGAAGATTCAGTACTTC
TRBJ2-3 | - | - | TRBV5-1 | CASSRQFRTDTQYF | TGCGCCAGCAGCAGACAGTTCCGCACAGATACGCAGTATTTT